Sequencing of this T cell receptor (beta chain) was carried out in a study of T cell changes during pregnancy in multiple sclerosis. The ends were cut back, 4 bases at V and 4 bases at J, with 11 bases in the middle. The CDR3 is made up of 13 amino acids. Looked up from germline, CDR1 is SGHRS and CDR2 is YFSETQ. Produced via immunoSEQ multiplex PCR; TCRdb's table is partial and in-frame only. The sample lists approximately 65,000 clones, about 91% occurring once. This TCR was sampled from a female donor with multiple sclerosis, enrolled in a pregnancy study. The sample here was CD4+ T cells from peripheral blood mononuclear cells, taken in the first trimester of pregnancy. J is TRBJ1-2 and V is TRBV5-1, with D perhaps TRBD1 (6 bases). CDR3 region: CASSPQGSYGYTF. The CDR3 DNA sequence: TGCGCCAGCAGCCCACAGGGTAGCTATGGCTACACCTTC.